The next 24 T cell receptor beta chains were all read from a single sample in a study of T cells in Graves' hyperthyroidism and ophthalmopathy. Authors of the study amplified TCR beta CDR3 regions from RNA transcripts. The HTBI set primed first-round TCR CDR3 RT-PCR. From the multiplex PCR reads, TCRdb called clonotypes with MiXCR, one entry per CDR3 protein. Of 500,000 or so distinct CDR3 sequences listed, about 16% were seen once; the top ten hold 29%. Sample: blood. The receptors were sampled from a woman aged 25-40 years with Graves' ophthalmopathy.

This clonotype was picked up a small number of times. The chain recombines TRBV14 with TRBJ2-7; a possible D gene is TRBD1 (5 bases). This CDR3 contains 15 residues. Germline V gene lookup returns CDR1 SGHDN and CDR2 FVKESK. V shed 2 bases and J shed 2 bases, with 13 bases lying between them. CDR3 coding DNA: TGTGCCAGCAGCCAACTTCCGACAGCCCCCTACGAGCAGTACTTC. Translation: CASSQLPTAPYEQYF.

This clonotype came up a few times. For the CDR3, the DNA is TGTGCCAGCAGCGTATCCTCGGGACTAGCGGGCCGAGGGAACACCGGGGAGCTGTTTTTT. This codes for CASSVSSGLAGRGNTGELFF. The rearrangement uses TRBV9 and TRBJ2-2, with 12 bases aligning to TRBD2. This CDR3 is built from 20 residues. The V gene's germline CDR1 is SGDLS and CDR2 YYNGEE. J gave up 1 base and V 1 base, and 11 bases lay outside the gene matches.

Many counts were recorded for this clonotype. The gene calls are TRBV7-9 and TRBJ2-1; TRBD2 matches at 7 bases. CDR3 size: 16 residues. V lost 1 base and J lost 11; bases outside the gene matches: 14. Germline values: CDR1 SEHNR, CDR2 FQNEAQ (reference sequence). The CDR3 loop reads CASSLDFSGSTRKQFF. DNA for the CDR3: TGTGCCAGCAGCTTAGATTTTAGCGGGTCAACTAGGAAGCAGTTCTTC.

This clonotype appeared a few times. The CDR3: CASSSTSPNTGELFF. DNA of the CDR3: TGTGCCAGCAGCTCGACTAGCCCGAACACCGGGGAGCTGTTTTTT. The J gene is TRBJ2-2, the V gene TRBV7-7, with 7 nucleotides matching TRBD2. This CDR3 spans 15 amino acids. J gave up 0 bases and V 4 bases, and 2 bases lay outside the gene matches. Germline loops: CDR1 SSHAT, CDR2 FNYEAQ (reference sequence). The full variable domain, completed using reference TRBV7-7 and TRBJ2-2, is GAGVSQSPRYKVTKRGQDVTLRCDPISSHATLYWYQQALGQGPEFLTYFNYEAQPDKSGLPSDRFSAERPEGSISTLTIQRTEQRDSAMYRCASSSTSPNTGELFFGEGSRLTVL.

In this sample, this clonotype turned up many times. The chain combines TRBV5-5 with TRBJ2-3; no definite D call. This CDR3 is 16 amino acids long. The germline V gene has CDR1 SGHKS and CDR2 YYEKEE (reference sequence). Trimming removed 0 bases at V and 2 bases at J, with 13 bases between. The CDR3 reads CASSLGPRVDTDTQYF. DNA for the CDR3: TGTGCCAGCAGCTTGGGCCCTCGTGTTGACACAGATACGCAGTATTTT.

This clonotype was observed at least ten times. The V call is TRBV7-3, the J call TRBJ2-5, with 11 bases fitting TRBD1. The CDR3 length is 15 residues. Germline lookup yields CDR1 SGHTA and CDR2 FQGTGA. V gave up 5 bases and J gave up 5 bases; unmatched junction bases: 7. The CDR3 loop reads CASSEGTGGRETQYF. The CDR3, as DNA: TGTGCCAGCAGCGAAGGGACAGGGGGACGGGAGACCCAGTACTTC. Looking up the rest from reference TRBV7-3 and TRBJ2-5 gives the full variable domain: GAGVSQTPSNKVTEKGKYVELRCDPISGHTALYWYRQSLGQGPEFLIYFQGTGAADDSGLPNDRFFAVRPEGSVSTLKIQRTERGDSAVYLCASSEGTGGRETQYFGPGTRLLVL.

CDR3 sequence: CSARDPPGTEGPYEQYF. Here the CDR3 DNA reads TGCAGTGCTAGAGATCCCCCCGGGACGGAAGGCCCCTACGAGCAGTACTTC. J is TRBJ2-7 and V is TRBV20-1, with D possibly being TRBD1 or TRBD2 (5 bases each). V was shortened by 0 bases and J by 2 bases, with 20 bases between the two germline ends. Germline V gives CDR1 DFQATT, CDR2 SNEGSKA (reference sequence). The CDR3 is 17 residues long.

The chain employs TRBV2 and TRBJ1-2; the D gene is possibly TRBD1 (6 bases). Trimming took 10 bases from V and 8 from J, leaving 14 bases between them. The germline V gene has CDR1 SNHLY and CDR2 FYNNEI. The CDR3 loop spans 11 amino acids. The CDR3 DNA reads as TGTGCCACCAGAGACAGGCGAGGCTACACCTTC. Amino acid sequence: CATRDRRGYTF.

The table lists this clonotype with many counts. The V gene is TRBV15, the J gene TRBJ2-5; D ambiguous. Trimming removed 0 bases from V and 6 bases from J, with 11 bases in between. Germline V CDR1 and CDR2: LNHNV, YYDKDF (reference sequence). The length of the CDR3 is 14 residues. DNA for the CDR3: TGTGCCACCAGCAGAGATCCCACAGTAAAGACCCAGTACTTC. This translates into CATSRDPTVKTQYF.

The CDR3 here is CASRAGQGYGANVLTF. The CDR3 coding sequence is TGTGCCAGCAGGGCAGGACAGGGTTACGGGGCCAACGTCCTGACTTTC. V is TRBV5-6 and J is TRBJ2-6; 8 nucleotides line up with TRBD1. The V and J ends lost 5 bases and 4 bases, in that order; junction bases with no gene match: 8. The CDR3 consists of 16 residues. Germline-derived CDR1 and CDR2 are SGHDT and YYEEEE.

This clonotype was observed many times. This sequence joins TRBV20-1 and TRBJ2-1; TRBD1 might be the D (5 bases). Deletions cut 6 bases from V and 0 bases from J, with 18 bases between. CDR1 and CDR2 from the germline V gene are DFQATT and SNEGSKA (reference sequence). The length of the CDR3 is 16 residues. CDR3 loop: CSARYTGPISYNEQFF. The CDR3 DNA is TGCAGTGCCAGGTACACAGGTCCCATCTCCTACAATGAGCAGTTCTTC.

The J gene is TRBJ1-4, the V gene TRBV4-3, with unresolved D. CDR3 length: 15 residues. Trimming pared 4 bases from V and 0 bases from J, leaving 9 bases between. Germline values: CDR1 LGHNA, CDR2 YSLEER. For the CDR3, the DNA is TGCGCCAGCAGCCTAGGGATTGCAACTAATGAAAAACTGTTTTTT. Translated, it gives CASSLGIATNEKLFF.

There are a few counts of this clonotype. A much larger clone is a single base away; this may be a read error. The gene calls are TRBV28 and TRBJ2-7, with D perhaps matching TRBD1 (6 bases). Trimming left V 8 bases short and J 3 bases short, with 17 bases between. The CDR3 is 14 amino acids. The germline CDR1 and CDR2 sequences are MDHEN and SYDVKM. The CDR3 nucleotides are TGTGCCAGCGGTCCGGCACAGGGCAGCTACGAGCAGTACTTC. Encoded protein: CASGPAQGSYEQYF.

This clonotype was observed many times. This chain connects TRBV12-3 or TRBV12-4 to TRBJ2-3; 9 nucleotides line up with TRBD2. CDR3 length: 16 amino acids. The junction had 5 bases not matched to a gene; V was cut back by 2 bases and J by 2 bases. The CDR3 sequence: CASSLLAGPPTDTQYF. The CDR3 region has the DNA TGTGCCAGCAGTTTACTAGCGGGACCTCCCACAGATACGCAGTATTTT.

This clonotype has ten or more counts. The rearrangement uses TRBV3-1 and TRBJ1-1, with D possibly TRBD1 on 6 matching bases. This CDR3 comprises 16 residues. V was trimmed by 4 bases and J by 1 base, leaving 16 bases between them. CDR1 and CDR2 from the germline V gene are LGHDT and YNNKEL (reference sequence). For the CDR3, the DNA is TGTGCCAGCAGCCTGATGCGGGGGCTCGGGAACACTGAAGCTTTCTTT. Amino acid sequence: CASSLMRGLGNTEAFF.

This clonotype showed up many times. The rearrangement links TRBV10-1 to TRBJ1-1; D is ambiguous. The CDR3 length is 13 residues. With 7 bases removed from V and 0 bases from J, the gap between germline ends came to 9 bases. CDR1 and CDR2 (germline): WNHNN, SYGVQD (reference sequence). CDR3: CASTKGMNTEAFF. CDR3 DNA: TGCGCCAGCACCAAAGGGATGAACACTGAAGCTTTCTTT.

This clonotype was counted many times. This CDR3 is CASRSAGGGPYEQYF. CDR3 bases: TGTGCCAGCAGATCCGCGGGGGGCGGTCCCTACGAGCAGTACTTC. V is TRBV7-9 and J is TRBJ2-7; 8 bases line up with TRBD2. J was trimmed by 2 bases and V by 6 bases; bases with no gene match: 9. Germline CDR1 SEHNR, CDR2 FQNEAQ (reference sequence). The CDR3 is 15 amino acids.

This clonotype showed up many times. This rearrangement joins TRBV18 to TRBJ2-7; 9 bases fit TRBD2. CDR3 length: 15 residues. Looked up from germline, CDR1 is KGHSH and CDR2 is LQKENI. Losses at the gene ends were 3 bases for V and 0 bases for J; bases not matched to a gene: 3. The CDR3 nucleotides read TGTGCCAGCTCACCCCGACTAGCGGTCTCCTACGAGCAGTACTTC. This sequence encodes CASSPRLAVSYEQYF.

Sample share makes this clonotype large (0.1 to 1%). Written as DNA, the CDR3 is TGTGCCAGCAGCCCCGATAGCGGGGGCACAGATACGCAGTATTTT. Amino acid sequence: CASSPDSGGTDTQYF. The genes are TRBV7-3 and TRBJ2-3; 8 bases align to TRBD2. Germline assignment: CDR1 SGHTA and CDR2 FQGTGA. This CDR3 is 15 amino acids long. The V and J ends lost 5 bases and 1 base, in that order; junction bases with no gene match: 5.

This clonotype was detected only a few times. The V and J genes are TRBV7-2 and TRBJ2-1; tentative D call: TRBD2 (5 bases). Trimming removed 7 bases from V and 10 bases from J, with 20 bases in between. This CDR3 is 14 amino acids long. Germline loops: CDR1 SGHTA, CDR2 FQGNSA. CDR3 sequence: CASTRGLGIEEQFF. The CDR3 bases are TGTGCCAGCACCCGAGGACTCGGCATCGAGGAGCAGTTCTTC. The full variable domain, with the rest looked up from reference TRBV7-2 and TRBJ2-1, is GAGVSQSPSNKVTEKGKDVELRCDPISGHTALYWYRQSLGQGLEFLIYFQGNSAPDKSGLPSDRFSAERTGGSVSTLTIQRTQQEDSAVYLCASTRGLGIEEQFFGPGTRLTVL.

The chain links TRBV6-1 to TRBJ2-3; no firm D call. Germline loops: CDR1 MNHNS, CDR2 SASEGT. The CDR3 totals 14 residues. The V gene lost 5 bases and the J gene lost 5 bases, with 14 bases spanning the gap. This CDR3 reads CASSRLVGRDTQYF. CDR3 in DNA: TGTGCCAGCAGTAGGCTGGTAGGCAGAGATACGCAGTATTTT.

Concerning this clonotype itself: An end of the junction differs from the germline gene, which may be a read error. The CDR3 spells CATSDPTYNEQFF. DNA for the CDR3: TGTGCCACCAGTGACCCTACATACAATGAGCAGTTCTTC. This chain links TRBV2 with TRBJ2-1, with no clear D. CDR1 is SNHLY, CDR2 FYNNEI, per germline. The CDR3 loop spans 13 amino acids.

This clonotype occurred many times. The chain carries TRBV7-9 and TRBJ2-1; 10 nucleotides agree with TRBD1. Germline V gives CDR1 SEHNR, CDR2 FQNEAQ (reference sequence). The CDR3 contains 19 residues. V was pared by 7 bases and J by 5 bases, with 20 bases of the junction left unmatched. CDR3 DNA: TGTGCCAGCACCCCGGGACAGGGGTCCTTGGTTTACCGGGACAATGAGCAGTTCTTC. Protein product: CASTPGQGSLVYRDNEQFF. Drawing the rest from reference TRBV7-9 and TRBJ2-1, the complete variable domain is DTGVSQNPRHKITKRGQNVTFRCDPISEHNRLYWYRQTLGQGPEFLTYFQNEAQLEKSRLLSDRFSAERPKGSFSTLEIQRTEQGDSAMYLCASTPGQGSLVYRDNEQFFGPGTRLTVL.

Many counts were recorded for this clonotype. V gene TRBV2 combines with J gene TRBJ1-2; the D is unclear. CDR1 SNHLY and CDR2 FYNNEI come from the germline V gene. This CDR3 is built from 13 residues. Trimming shortened V by 2 bases and J by 6 bases, and 10 bases separated the two germline ends. CDR3 residues: CASSERLGHGYTF. The CDR3 DNA reads as TGTGCCAGCAGTGAACGATTGGGTCATGGCTACACCTTC.